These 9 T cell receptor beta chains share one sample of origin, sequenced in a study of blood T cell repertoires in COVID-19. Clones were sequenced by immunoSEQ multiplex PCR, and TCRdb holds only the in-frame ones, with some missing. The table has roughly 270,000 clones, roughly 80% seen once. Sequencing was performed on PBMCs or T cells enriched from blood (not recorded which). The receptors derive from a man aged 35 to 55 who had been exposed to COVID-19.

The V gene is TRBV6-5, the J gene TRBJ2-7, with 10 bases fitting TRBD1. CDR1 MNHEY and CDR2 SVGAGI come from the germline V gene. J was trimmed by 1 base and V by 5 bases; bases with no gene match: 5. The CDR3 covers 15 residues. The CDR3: CASSSGQGGSYEQYF. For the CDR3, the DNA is TGTGCCAGCAGTAGCGGACAGGGGGGGTCCTACGAGCAGTACTTC.

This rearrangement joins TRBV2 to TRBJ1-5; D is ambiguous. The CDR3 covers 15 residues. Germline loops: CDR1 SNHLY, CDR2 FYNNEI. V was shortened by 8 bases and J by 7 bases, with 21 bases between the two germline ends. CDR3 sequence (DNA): TGTGCCAGCGACTCCCAAATGGAGGGAGCGCAGCCCCAGCATTTT. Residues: CASDSQMEGAQPQHF.

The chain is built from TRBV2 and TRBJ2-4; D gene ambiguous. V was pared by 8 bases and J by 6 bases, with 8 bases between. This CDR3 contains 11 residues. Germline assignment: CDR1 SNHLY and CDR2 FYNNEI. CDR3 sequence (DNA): TGTGCCAGCCTCCTTTTAAACATTCAGTACTTC. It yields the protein CASLLLNIQYF.

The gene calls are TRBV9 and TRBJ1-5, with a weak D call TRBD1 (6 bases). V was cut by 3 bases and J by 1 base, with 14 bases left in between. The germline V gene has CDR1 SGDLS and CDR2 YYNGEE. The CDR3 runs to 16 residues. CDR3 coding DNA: TGTGCCAGCAGCGGGGGGCCCCCAGGGAGCAATCAGCCCCAGCATTTT. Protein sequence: CASSGGPPGSNQPQHF.

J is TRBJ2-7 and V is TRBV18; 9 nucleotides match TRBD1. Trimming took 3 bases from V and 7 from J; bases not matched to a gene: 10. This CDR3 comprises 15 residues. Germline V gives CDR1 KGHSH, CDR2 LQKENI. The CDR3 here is CASSPPGTGFLEQYF. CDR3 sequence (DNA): TGTGCCAGCTCACCCCCCGGGACAGGGTTCTTAGAGCAGTACTTC.

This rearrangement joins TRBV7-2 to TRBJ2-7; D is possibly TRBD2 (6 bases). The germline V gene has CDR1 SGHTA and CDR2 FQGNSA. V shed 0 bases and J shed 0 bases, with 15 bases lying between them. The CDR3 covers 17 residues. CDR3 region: CASSLAASARSSYEQYF. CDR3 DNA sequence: TGTGCCAGCAGCTTAGCGGCTAGCGCCCGAAGCTCCTACGAGCAGTACTTC. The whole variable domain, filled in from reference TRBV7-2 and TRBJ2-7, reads GAGVSQSPSNKVTEKGKDVELRCDPISGHTALYWYRQSLGQGLEFLIYFQGNSAPDKSGLPSDRFSAERTGGSVSTLTIQRTQQEDSAVYLCASSLAASARSSYEQYFGPGTRLTVT.

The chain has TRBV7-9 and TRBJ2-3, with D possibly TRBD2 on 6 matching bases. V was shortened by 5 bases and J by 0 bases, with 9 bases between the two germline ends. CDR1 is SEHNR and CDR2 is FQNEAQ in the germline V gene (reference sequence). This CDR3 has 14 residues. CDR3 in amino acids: CASSPGTSTDTQYF. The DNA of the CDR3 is TGTGCCAGCAGCCCCGGGACTAGCACAGATACGCAGTATTTT.

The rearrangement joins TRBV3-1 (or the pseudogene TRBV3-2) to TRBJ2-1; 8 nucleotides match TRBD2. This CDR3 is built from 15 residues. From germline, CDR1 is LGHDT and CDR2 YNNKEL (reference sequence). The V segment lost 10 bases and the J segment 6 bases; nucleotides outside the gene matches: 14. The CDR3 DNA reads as TGTGCCACCTCCCTCGGGACTAGACTTACCAATGAGCAGTTCTTC. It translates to CATSLGTRLTNEQFF.

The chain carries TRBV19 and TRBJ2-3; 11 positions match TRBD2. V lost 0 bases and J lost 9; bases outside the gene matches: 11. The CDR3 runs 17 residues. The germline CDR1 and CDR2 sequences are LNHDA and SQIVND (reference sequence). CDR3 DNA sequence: TGTGCCAGTAGTATAGAACTTACTAGCGGGAGTAGGGGGACGCAGTATTTT. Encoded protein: CASSIELTSGSRGTQYF. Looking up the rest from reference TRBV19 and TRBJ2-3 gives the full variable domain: DGGITQSPKYLFRKEGQNVTLSCEQNLNHDAMYWYRQDPGQGLRLIYYSQIVNDFQKGDIAEGYSVSREKKESFPLTVTSAQKNPTAFYLCASSIELTSGSRGTQYFGPGTRLTVL.